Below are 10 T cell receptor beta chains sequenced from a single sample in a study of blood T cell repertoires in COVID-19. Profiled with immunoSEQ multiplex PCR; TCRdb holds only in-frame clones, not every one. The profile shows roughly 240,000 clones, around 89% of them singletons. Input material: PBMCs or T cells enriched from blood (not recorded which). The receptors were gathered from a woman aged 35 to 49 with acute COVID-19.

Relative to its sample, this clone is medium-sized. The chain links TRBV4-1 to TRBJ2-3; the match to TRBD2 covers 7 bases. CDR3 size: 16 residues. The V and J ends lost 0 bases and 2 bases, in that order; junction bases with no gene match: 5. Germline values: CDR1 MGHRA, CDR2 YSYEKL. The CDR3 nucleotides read TGCGCCAGCAGCCAAGAACTAGCGATCAACACAGATACGCAGTATTTT. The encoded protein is CASSQELAINTDTQYF.

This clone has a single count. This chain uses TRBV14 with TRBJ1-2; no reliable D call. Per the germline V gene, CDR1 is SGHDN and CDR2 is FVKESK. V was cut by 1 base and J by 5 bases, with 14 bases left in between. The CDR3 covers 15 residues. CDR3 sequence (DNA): TGTGCCAGCAGCCAAGTCGTGGGAGAGAGGTATGGCTACACCTTC. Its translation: CASSQVVGERYGYTF. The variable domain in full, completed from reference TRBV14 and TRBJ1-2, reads EAGVTQFPSHSVIEKGQTVTLRCDPISGHDNLYWYRRVMGKEIKFLLHFVKESKQDESGMPNNRFLAERTGGTYSTLKVQPAELEDSGVYFCASSQVVGERYGYTFGSGTRLTVV.

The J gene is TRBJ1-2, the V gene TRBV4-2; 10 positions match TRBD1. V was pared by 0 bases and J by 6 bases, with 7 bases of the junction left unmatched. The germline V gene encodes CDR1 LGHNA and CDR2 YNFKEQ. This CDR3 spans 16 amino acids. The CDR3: CASSQDRGQGRDGYTF. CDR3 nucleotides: TGTGCCAGCAGCCAAGATAGGGGACAGGGGCGCGATGGCTACACCTTC.

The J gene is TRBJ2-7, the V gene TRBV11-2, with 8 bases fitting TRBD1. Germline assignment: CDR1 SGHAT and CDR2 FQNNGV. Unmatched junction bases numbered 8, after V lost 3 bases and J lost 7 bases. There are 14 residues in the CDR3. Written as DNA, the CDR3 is TGTGCCAGCAGCTTGCCCGGGACAGGCGTGGAGCAGTACTTC. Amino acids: CASSLPGTGVEQYF.

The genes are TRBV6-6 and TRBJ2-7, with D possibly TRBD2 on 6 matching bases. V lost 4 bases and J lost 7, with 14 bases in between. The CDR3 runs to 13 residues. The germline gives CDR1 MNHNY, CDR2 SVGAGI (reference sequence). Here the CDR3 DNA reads TGTGCCAGCAGTTTGGAGGGGAAGAGAGAGCAGTACGTC. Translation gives CASSLEGKREQYV.

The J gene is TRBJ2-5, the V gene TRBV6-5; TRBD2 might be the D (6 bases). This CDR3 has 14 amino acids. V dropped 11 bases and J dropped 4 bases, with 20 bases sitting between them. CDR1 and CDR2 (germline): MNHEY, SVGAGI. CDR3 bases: TGTGCCGCAGCCCCCGCGATGGGGGGAGAGACCCAGTACTTC. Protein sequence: CAAAPAMGGETQYF.

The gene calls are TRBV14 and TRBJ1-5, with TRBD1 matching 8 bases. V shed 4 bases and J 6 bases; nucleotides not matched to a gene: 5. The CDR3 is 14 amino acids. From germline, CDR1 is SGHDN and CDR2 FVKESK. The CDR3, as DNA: TGTGCCAGCAGCCCGGACAGGGATCCTCAGCCCCAGCATTTT. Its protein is CASSPDRDPQPQHF.

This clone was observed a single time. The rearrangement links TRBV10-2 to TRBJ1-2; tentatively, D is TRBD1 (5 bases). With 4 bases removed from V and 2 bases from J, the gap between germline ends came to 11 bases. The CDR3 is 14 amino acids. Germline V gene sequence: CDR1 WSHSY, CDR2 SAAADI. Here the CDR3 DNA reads TGCGCCAGCAGTGTAAGGGGCATGAACTATGGCTACACCTTC. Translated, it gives CASSVRGMNYGYTF.

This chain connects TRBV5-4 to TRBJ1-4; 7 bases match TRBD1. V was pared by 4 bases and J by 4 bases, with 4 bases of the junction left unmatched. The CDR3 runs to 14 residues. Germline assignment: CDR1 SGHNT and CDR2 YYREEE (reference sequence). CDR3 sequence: CASSLDRRNEKLFF. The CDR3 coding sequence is TGTGCCAGCAGCCTGGACAGGCGTAATGAAAAACTGTTTTTT. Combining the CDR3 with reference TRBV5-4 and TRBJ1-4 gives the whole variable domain ETGVTQSPTHLIKTRGQQVTLRCSSQSGHNTVSWYQQALGQGPQFIFQYYREEENGRGNFPPRFSGLQFPNYSSELNVNALELDDSALYLCASSLDRRNEKLFFGSGTQLSVL.

The CDR3 protein is CASSLLAGNTGELFF. Written as DNA, the CDR3 is TGTGCCAGTAGTCTCCTAGCGGGGAACACCGGGGAGCTGTTTTTT. V gene TRBV19 combines with J gene TRBJ2-2; 8 bases line up with TRBD2. With 5 bases clipped from V and 1 base from J, the junction kept 3 bases outside the gene matches. CDR3 length: 15 residues. Germline CDR1 and CDR2: LNHDA and SQIVND (reference sequence).